The 2 T cell receptor beta chains reported below all come from one sample, sequenced in a study of identical twins. TCRdb itself ran the 5' RACE reads through MiXCR, one entry per CDR3 protein. The sample records 450,000 or so distinct CDR3 sequences, 14% being singletons. The sample was also linked to a second study, of yellow fever vaccine responses in identical twins.

The sample comprised CD4+ T cells sorted from blood. These receptor sequences come from a woman between 18 and 29 years old in good health.

This clonotype appeared many times. CDR3 region: CASSFGGSYNEQFF. CDR3 nucleotides: TGTGCCAGCAGTTTTGGGGGCTCCTACAATGAGCAGTTCTTC. The gene calls are TRBV12-3 or TRBV12-4 and TRBJ2-1, with D possibly being TRBD1 or TRBD2 (5 bases each). V lost 3 bases and J 0 bases, leaving 6 bases between the germline ends. The CDR3 is 14 residues long.

The chain employs TRBV28 and TRBJ2-5, with TRBD2 matching over 13 bases. CDR1 is MDHEN, CDR2 SYDVKM, per germline. With 6 bases clipped from V and 9 bases from J, the junction kept 10 bases outside the gene matches. This CDR3 spans 15 amino acids. The CDR3: CASSQPGLAGPAQYF. The CDR3 nucleotides read TGTGCCAGCAGCCAACCGGGACTAGCGGGACCAGCCCAGTACTTC.